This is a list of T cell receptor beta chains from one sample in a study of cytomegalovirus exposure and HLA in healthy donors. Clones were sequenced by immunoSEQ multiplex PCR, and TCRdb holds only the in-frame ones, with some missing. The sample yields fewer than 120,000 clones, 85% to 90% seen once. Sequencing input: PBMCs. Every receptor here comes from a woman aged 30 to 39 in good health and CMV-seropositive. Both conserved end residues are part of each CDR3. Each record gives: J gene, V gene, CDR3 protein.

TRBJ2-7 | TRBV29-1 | CSVRDRGYEQYF
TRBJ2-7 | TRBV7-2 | CASSQGLYEQYF
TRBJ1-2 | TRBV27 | CASSKSRGRGYGYTF
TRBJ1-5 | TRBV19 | CASSDTGRQPQHF
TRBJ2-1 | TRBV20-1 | CSVRKGDEQFF
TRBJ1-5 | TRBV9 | CASSVAPTGQPQHF
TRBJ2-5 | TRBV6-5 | CASRTGGAQTQYF
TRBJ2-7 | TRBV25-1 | CASSPVQGGVNEQYF
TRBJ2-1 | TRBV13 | CASSPWTRPTGQQFF
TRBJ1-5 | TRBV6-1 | CASSETGYSNQPQHF
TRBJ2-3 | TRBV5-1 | CASSLVGTGTSTDTQYF
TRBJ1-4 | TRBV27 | CASRRTGPDEKLFF
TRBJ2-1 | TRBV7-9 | CASSLGAGVEQFF
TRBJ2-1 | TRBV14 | CASSQLAGNNEQFF
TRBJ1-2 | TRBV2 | CASSPGTGYGYTF
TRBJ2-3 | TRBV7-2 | CASSFREDTQYF
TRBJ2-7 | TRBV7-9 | CASSSAGVTYEQYF
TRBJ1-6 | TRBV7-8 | CASSANRGLNSPLHF